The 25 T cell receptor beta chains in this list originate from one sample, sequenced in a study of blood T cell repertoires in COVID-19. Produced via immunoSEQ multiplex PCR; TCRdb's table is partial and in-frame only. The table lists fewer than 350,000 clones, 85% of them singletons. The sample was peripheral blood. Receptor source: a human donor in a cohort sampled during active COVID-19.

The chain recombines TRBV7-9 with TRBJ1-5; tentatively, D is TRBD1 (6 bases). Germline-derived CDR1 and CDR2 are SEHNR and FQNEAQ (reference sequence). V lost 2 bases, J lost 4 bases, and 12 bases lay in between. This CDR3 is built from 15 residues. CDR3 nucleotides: TGTGCCAGCAGCTTATGGGGGGGCGTAAATCAGCCCCAGCATTTT. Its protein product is CASSLWGGVNQPQHF. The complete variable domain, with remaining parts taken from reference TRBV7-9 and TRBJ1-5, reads DTGVSQNPRHKITKRGQNVTFRCDPISEHNRLYWYRQTLGQGPEFLTYFQNEAQLEKSRLLSDRFSAERPKGSFSTLEIQRTEQGDSAMYLCASSLWGGVNQPQHFGDGTRLSIL.

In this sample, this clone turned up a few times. The CDR3 coding sequence is TGTGCCAGCAGTTTGGATAAGGGGCCTCAGCATTTT. Translating it yields CASSLDKGPQHF. The rearrangement links TRBV12-3 or TRBV12-4 to TRBJ1-5, with a tentative D call TRBD1 (5 bases). The V gene lost 3 bases and the J gene lost 13 bases, with 13 bases spanning the gap. The CDR3 consists of 12 residues.

CDR3 in amino acids: CASFRDRGAEAFF. The CDR3 DNA reads TGTGCCAGCTTTAGGGACAGGGGAGCTGAAGCTTTCTTT. The genes are TRBV18 and TRBJ1-1; 10 bases agree with TRBD1. This CDR3 has 13 amino acids. Germline trimming cut 7 bases from V and 6 bases from J; bases unmatched to any gene: 5. In germline, CDR1 is KGHSH, CDR2 LQKENI.

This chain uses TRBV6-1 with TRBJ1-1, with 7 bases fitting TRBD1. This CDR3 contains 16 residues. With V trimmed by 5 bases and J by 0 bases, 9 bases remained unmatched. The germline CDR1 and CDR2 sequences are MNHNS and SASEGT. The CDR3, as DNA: TGTGCCAGCAGTAAAGACAGGGCGCTCATGAACACTGAAGCTTTCTTT. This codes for CASSKDRALMNTEAFF.

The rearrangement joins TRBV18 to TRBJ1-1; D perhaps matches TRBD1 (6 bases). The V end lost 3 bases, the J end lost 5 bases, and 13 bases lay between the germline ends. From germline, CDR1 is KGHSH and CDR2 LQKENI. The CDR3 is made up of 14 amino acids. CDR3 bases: TGTGCCAGCTCACCCCAGGGGATTGGGACTGAAGCTTTCTTT. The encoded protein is CASSPQGIGTEAFF.

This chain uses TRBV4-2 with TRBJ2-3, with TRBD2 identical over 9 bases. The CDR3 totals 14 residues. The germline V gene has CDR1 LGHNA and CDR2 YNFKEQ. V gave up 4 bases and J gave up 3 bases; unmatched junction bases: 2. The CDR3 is CASSPSGETDTQYF. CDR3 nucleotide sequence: TGTGCCAGCAGCCCTAGCGGGGAGACAGATACGCAGTATTTT.

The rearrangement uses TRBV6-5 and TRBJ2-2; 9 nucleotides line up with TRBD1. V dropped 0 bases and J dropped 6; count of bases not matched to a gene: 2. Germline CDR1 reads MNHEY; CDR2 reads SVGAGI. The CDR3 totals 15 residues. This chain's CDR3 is CASSYSGTGPGELFF. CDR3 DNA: TGTGCCAGCAGTTACTCCGGGACAGGGCCCGGGGAGCTGTTTTTT.

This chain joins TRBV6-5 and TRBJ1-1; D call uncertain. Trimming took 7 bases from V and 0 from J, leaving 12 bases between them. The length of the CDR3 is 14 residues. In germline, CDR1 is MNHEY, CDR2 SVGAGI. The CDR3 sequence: CASNSLIVNTEAFF. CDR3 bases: TGTGCCAGCAATAGCCTCATCGTGAACACTGAAGCTTTCTTT.

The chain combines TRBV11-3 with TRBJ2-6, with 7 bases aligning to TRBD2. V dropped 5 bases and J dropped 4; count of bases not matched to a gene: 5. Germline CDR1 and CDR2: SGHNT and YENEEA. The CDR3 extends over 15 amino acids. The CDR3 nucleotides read TGTGCCAGCAGCCCGGGGGGAACCGGGGCCAACGTCCTGACTTTC. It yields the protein CASSPGGTGANVLTF.

The CDR3 DNA reads as TGTGCCAGCAGTGGACAGGGCAACTACAATGAGCAGTTCTTC. Translation: CASSGQGNYNEQFF. V usage is TRBV2 and J usage is TRBJ2-1; 7 bases match TRBD1. V was pared by 4 bases and J by 3 bases, with 3 bases of the junction left unmatched. The CDR3 length is 14 residues. CDR1 is SNHLY and CDR2 is FYNNEI in the germline V gene.

CDR3 sequence: CASGPDSNEKLFF. CDR3 coding DNA: TGTGCTAGTGGTCCAGACAGTAATGAAAAACTGTTTTTT. The chain uses TRBV12-5 and TRBJ1-4, with D possibly TRBD1 on 5 matching bases. The CDR3 loop spans 13 amino acids. The ends were cut back, 5 bases at V and 4 bases at J, with 8 bases in the middle. The germline gives CDR1 LGHNT, CDR2 FRNRAP.

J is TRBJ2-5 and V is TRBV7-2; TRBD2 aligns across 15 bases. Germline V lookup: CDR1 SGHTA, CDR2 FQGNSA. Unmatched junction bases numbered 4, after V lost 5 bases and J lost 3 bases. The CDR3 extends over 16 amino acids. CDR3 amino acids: CASSPRTSGGEETQYF. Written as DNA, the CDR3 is TGTGCCAGCAGCCCTCGGACTAGCGGGGGGGAAGAGACCCAGTACTTC.

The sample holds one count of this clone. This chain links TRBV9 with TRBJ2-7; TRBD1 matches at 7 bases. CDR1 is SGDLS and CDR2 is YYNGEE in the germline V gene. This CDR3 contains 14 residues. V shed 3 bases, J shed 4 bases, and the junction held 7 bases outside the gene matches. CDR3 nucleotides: TGTGCCAGCAGCGGAACAGGGGTAGGGTACGAGCAGTACTTC. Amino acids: CASSGTGVGYEQYF.

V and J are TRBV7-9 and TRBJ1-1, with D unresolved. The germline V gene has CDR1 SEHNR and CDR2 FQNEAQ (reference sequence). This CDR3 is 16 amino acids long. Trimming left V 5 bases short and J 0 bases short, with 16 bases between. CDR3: CASSPRRTDVNTEAFF. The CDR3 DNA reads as TGTGCCAGCAGCCCCCGACGGACTGACGTGAACACTGAAGCTTTCTTT.

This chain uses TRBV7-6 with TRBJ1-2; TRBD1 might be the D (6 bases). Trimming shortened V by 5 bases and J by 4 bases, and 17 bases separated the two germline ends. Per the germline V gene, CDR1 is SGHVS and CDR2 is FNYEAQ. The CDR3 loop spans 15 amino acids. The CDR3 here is CASSASRGEAYGYTF. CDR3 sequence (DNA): TGTGCCAGCAGCGCATCCAGGGGAGAGGCCTATGGCTACACCTTC.

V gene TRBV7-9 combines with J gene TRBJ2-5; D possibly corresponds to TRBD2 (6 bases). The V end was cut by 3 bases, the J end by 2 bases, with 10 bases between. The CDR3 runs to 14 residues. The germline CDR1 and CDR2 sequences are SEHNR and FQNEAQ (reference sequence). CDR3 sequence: CASSFGGRQETQYF. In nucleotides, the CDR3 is TGTGCCAGCAGCTTTGGGGGGAGGCAAGAGACCCAGTACTTC.

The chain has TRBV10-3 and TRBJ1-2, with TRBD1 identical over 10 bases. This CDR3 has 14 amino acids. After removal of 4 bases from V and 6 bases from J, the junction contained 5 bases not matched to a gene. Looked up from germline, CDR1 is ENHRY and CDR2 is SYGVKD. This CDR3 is CAISGDRGVDGYTF. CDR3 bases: TGTGCCATCAGTGGGGACAGGGGAGTGGATGGCTACACCTTC.

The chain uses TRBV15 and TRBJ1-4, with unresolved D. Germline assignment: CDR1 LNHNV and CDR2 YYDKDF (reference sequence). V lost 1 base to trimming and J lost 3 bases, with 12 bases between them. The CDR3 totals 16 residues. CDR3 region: CATSRGEATANEKLFF. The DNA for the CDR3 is TGTGCCACCAGCAGAGGGGAGGCTACAGCTAATGAAAAACTGTTTTTT.

The CDR3: CASSSQGTGELFF. In DNA, the CDR3 is TGTGCCAGCAGTTCACAGGGAACCGGGGAGCTGTTTTTT. This sequence joins TRBV27 and TRBJ2-2; tentative D call: TRBD1 (6 bases). Trimming removed 4 bases at V and 5 bases at J, with 8 bases between. From germline, CDR1 is MNHEY and CDR2 SMNVEV (reference sequence). The CDR3 totals 13 residues.

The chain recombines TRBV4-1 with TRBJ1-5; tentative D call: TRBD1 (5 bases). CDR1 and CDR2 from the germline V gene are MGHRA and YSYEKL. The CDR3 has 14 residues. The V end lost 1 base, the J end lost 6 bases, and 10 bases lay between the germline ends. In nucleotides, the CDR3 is TGCGCCAGCAGCCAAGGGCAGGGTACTCAGCCCCAGCATTTT. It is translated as CASSQGQGTQPQHF.

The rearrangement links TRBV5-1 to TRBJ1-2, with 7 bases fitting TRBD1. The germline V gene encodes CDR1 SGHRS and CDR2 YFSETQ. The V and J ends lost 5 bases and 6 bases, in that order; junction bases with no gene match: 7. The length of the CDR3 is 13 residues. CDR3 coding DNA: TGCGCCAGCAGAACAACAGGGGTAGATGGCTACACCTTC. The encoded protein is CASRTTGVDGYTF.

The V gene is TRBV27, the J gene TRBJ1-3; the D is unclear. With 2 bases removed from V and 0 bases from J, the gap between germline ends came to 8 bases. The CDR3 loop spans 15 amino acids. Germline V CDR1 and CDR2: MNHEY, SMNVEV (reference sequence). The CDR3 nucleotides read TGTGCCAGCAGTTTACTGCCGAGCTCTGGAAACACCATATATTTT. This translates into CASSLLPSSGNTIYF.

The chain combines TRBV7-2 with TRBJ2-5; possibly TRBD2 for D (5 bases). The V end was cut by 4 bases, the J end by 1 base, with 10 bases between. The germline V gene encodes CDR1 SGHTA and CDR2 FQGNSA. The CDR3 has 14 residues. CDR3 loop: CASSSRRGQETQYF. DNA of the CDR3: TGTGCCAGCAGCTCCCGCCGGGGCCAAGAGACCCAGTACTTC. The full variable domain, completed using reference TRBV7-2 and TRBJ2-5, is GAGVSQSPSNKVTEKGKDVELRCDPISGHTALYWYRQSLGQGLEFLIYFQGNSAPDKSGLPSDRFSAERTGGSVSTLTIQRTQQEDSAVYLCASSSRRGQETQYFGPGTRLLVL.

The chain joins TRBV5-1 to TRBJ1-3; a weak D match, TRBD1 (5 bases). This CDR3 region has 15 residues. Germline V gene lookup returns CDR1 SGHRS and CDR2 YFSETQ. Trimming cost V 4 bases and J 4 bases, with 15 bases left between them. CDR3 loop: CASSQGSRGGNTIYF. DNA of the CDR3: TGCGCCAGCAGCCAGGGTTCACGTGGCGGAAACACCATATATTTT.

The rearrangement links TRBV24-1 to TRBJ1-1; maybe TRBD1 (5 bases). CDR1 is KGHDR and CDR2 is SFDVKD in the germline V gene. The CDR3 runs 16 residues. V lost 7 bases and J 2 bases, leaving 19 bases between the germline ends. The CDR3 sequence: CATSDPKRTGNTEAFF. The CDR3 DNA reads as TGTGCCACCAGCGACCCGAAAAGAACAGGCAACACTGAAGCTTTCTTT.